These T cell receptor beta chains were read from a single sample in a study of control samples from healthy donors and cancer patients. Profiling relied on immunoSEQ multiplex PCR, and the TCRdb table lists in-frame clones only, not all of them. The sample includes tens of thousands of clones, about nine tenths of them seen just once. Sequenced sample: blood. These TCRs come from a woman in her 70s in good health. Each CDR3 is given with its conserved first and last residue. Rows give clone size only sometimes, using once, few, many, or a class for an expanded clone.

abundance: -
v_gene: TRBV10-1
j_gene: TRBJ2-3
len: 13
CDR3aa: CASSDGGADTQYF

abundance: -
v_gene: TRBV5-1
j_gene: TRBJ2-7
len: 15
CDR3aa: CASSLGQGASYEQYF

abundance: -
v_gene: TRBV10-3
j_gene: TRBJ1-2
len: 14
CDR3aa: CAISTVSGDYGYTF

abundance: -
v_gene: TRBV7-2
j_gene: TRBJ1-3
len: 15
CDR3aa: CASSLESGVENTIYF

abundance: -
v_gene: TRBV6-5
j_gene: TRBJ1-1
len: 14
CDR3aa: CASSYSRRHPLAFF

abundance: once
v_gene: TRBV9
j_gene: TRBJ1-2
len: 14
CDR3aa: CASSADRVGYGYTF

abundance: -
v_gene: TRBV20-1
j_gene: TRBJ1-5
len: 15
CDR3aa: CSASAGGGSNQPQHF

abundance: once
v_gene: TRBV5-1
j_gene: TRBJ2-7
len: 16
CDR3aa: CASSPLGTGSTGEQYF

abundance: -
v_gene: TRBV7-9
j_gene: TRBJ2-3
len: 16
CDR3aa: CASSLTGVWGGDTQYF

abundance: once
v_gene: TRBV7-9
j_gene: TRBJ1-3
len: 14
CDR3aa: CASQKGGSGNTIYF

abundance: -
v_gene: TRBV6-5
j_gene: TRBJ1-5
len: 15
CDR3aa: CASSTTGVGNQPQHF

abundance: -
v_gene: TRBV29-1
j_gene: TRBJ1-2
len: 12
CDR3aa: CSATGTDYGYTF

abundance: few
v_gene: TRBV7-8
j_gene: TRBJ1-6
len: 17
CDR3aa: CASSQLRGGTYNSPLHF

abundance: -
v_gene: TRBV6-5
j_gene: TRBJ1-6
len: 14
CDR3aa: CASTPQAHNSPLHF

abundance: -
v_gene: TRBV6-1
j_gene: TRBJ1-2
len: 17
CDR3aa: CASSEGVGGPSAYGYTF

abundance: once
v_gene: TRBV15
j_gene: TRBJ2-3
len: 13
CDR3aa: CATSRESGDTQYF

abundance: -
v_gene: TRBV27
j_gene: TRBJ1-1
len: 15
CDR3aa: CASSHPGVSGTEAFF

abundance: -
v_gene: TRBV5-1
j_gene: TRBJ2-7
len: 15
CDR3aa: CASSLGGTATYEQYF